These T cell receptor beta chains were read from a single sample in a study of cytomegalovirus exposure and HLA in healthy donors. Clones were sequenced by immunoSEQ multiplex PCR, and TCRdb holds only the in-frame ones, with some missing. The sample contains around 180,000 clones, around 84% of which appear only once. The material sequenced was PBMCs. Every receptor here comes from a woman under 30 in good health and CMV-seronegative. Both conserved end residues are part of each CDR3. D genes are given only for firm matches. Clone size is shown for a subset of rows, as once, few, many or a class of expanded clone.

d_gene: TRBD1
abundance: few
v_gene: TRBV6-1
j_gene: TRBJ1-1
CDR3nt: TGTGCCAGCAGTCCCAGACAGGGGATGAACACTGAAGCTTTCTTT
CDR3aa: CASSPRQGMNTEAFF

d_gene: .
abundance: .
v_gene: TRBV9
j_gene: TRBJ2-7
CDR3nt: TGTGCCAGCAGCCTGGGAGGGGGGAACAACTACGAGCAGTACTTC
CDR3aa: CASSLGGGNNYEQYF

d_gene: TRBD1
abundance: .
v_gene: TRBV9
j_gene: TRBJ1-5
CDR3nt: TGTGCCAGCAGCACCAACGGACAGGGAGTGGAGAGCAATCAGCCCCAGCATTTT
CDR3aa: CASSTNGQGVESNQPQHF

d_gene: .
abundance: .
v_gene: TRBV6-5
j_gene: TRBJ1-2
CDR3nt: TGTGCCAGCAGGCAACAGGGTGACTATGGCTACACCTTC
CDR3aa: CASRQQGDYGYTF

d_gene: .
abundance: .
v_gene: TRBV4-1
j_gene: TRBJ1-2
CDR3nt: TGCGCCAGCAGCGACTTTTACGTGAACTATGGCTACACCTTC
CDR3aa: CASSDFYVNYGYTF

d_gene: .
abundance: .
v_gene: TRBV21-1
j_gene: TRBJ2-3
CDR3nt: TGTGCCAGCAGCTCCCCGGAACCGACAGGGTTCCCAGATACGCAGTATTTT
CDR3aa: CASSSPEPTGFPDTQYF

d_gene: TRBD1
abundance: .
v_gene: TRBV7-6
j_gene: TRBJ1-2
CDR3nt: TGTGCCAGCAGCCCAGGCCAGGGGGCTCTTGGCTACACCTTC
CDR3aa: CASSPGQGALGYTF

d_gene: .
abundance: .
v_gene: TRBV19
j_gene: TRBJ2-1
CDR3nt: TGTGCCGGACAAGGCCGCAATGAGCAGTTCTTC
CDR3aa: CAGQGRNEQFF

d_gene: TRBD2
abundance: .
v_gene: TRBV27
j_gene: TRBJ2-7
CDR3nt: TGTGCCAGCTCAGCGGGAGGGCCGTCTTACGAGCAGTACTTC
CDR3aa: CASSAGGPSYEQYF

d_gene: TRBD2
abundance: .
v_gene: TRBV29-1
j_gene: TRBJ2-3
CDR3nt: TGCAGCGTTCAGAGTCTAGCGGGGAGGTGGGATACGCAGTATTTT
CDR3aa: CSVQSLAGRWDTQYF

d_gene: .
abundance: .
v_gene: TRBV9
j_gene: TRBJ1-4
CDR3nt: TGTGCCAGCAGCGTGCGGCCGTCAACTAATGAAAAACTGTTTTTT
CDR3aa: CASSVRPSTNEKLFF

d_gene: .
abundance: .
v_gene: TRBV4-1
j_gene: TRBJ2-6
CDR3nt: TGCGCCAGCAGCCACGACAGCTCTGGGGCCAACGTCCTGACTTTC
CDR3aa: CASSHDSSGANVLTF

d_gene: .
abundance: .
v_gene: TRBV4-2
j_gene: TRBJ1-1
CDR3nt: TGTGCCAGCAGCCCTCTCGGGCGGGTGGCTTTCTTT
CDR3aa: CASSPLGRVAFF

d_gene: TRBD1
abundance: .
v_gene: TRBV4-1
j_gene: TRBJ2-1
CDR3nt: TGCGCCAGCAGCCGGACAGGGGCGAGGGATGAGCAGTTCTTC
CDR3aa: CASSRTGARDEQFF

d_gene: .
abundance: .
v_gene: TRBV7-9
j_gene: TRBJ2-4
CDR3nt: TGTGCCAGCAGCTTAGTCGGTTGGGCCAAAAACATTCAGTACTTC
CDR3aa: CASSLVGWAKNIQYF

d_gene: TRBD1
abundance: .
v_gene: TRBV10-1
j_gene: TRBJ1-1
CDR3nt: TGCGCCAGCAGAGGGACAGGGGGCACTGAAGCTTTCTTT
CDR3aa: CASRGTGGTEAFF

d_gene: .
abundance: .
v_gene: TRBV28
j_gene: TRBJ1-3
CDR3nt: TGTGCCAGCACCCTCGATCGGGGCTCTGGAAACACCATATATTTT
CDR3aa: CASTLDRGSGNTIYF

d_gene: .
abundance: .
v_gene: TRBV7-9
j_gene: TRBJ1-1
CDR3nt: TGTGCCAGCAGCTTAGGGCCCGTCACTGAAGCTTTCTTT
CDR3aa: CASSLGPVTEAFF

d_gene: .
abundance: few
v_gene: TRBV6-1
j_gene: TRBJ2-7
CDR3nt: TGTGCCAGCAGTGAAGCGACGGGAAGCTCCTACGAGCAGTACTTC
CDR3aa: CASSEATGSSYEQYF

d_gene: TRBD1
abundance: few
v_gene: TRBV7-8
j_gene: TRBJ1-1
CDR3nt: TGTGCCAGCGGCTGGACAGGGGTGAGGACTGAAGCTTTCTTT
CDR3aa: CASGWTGVRTEAFF

d_gene: .
abundance: .
v_gene: TRBV19
j_gene: TRBJ1-2
CDR3nt: TGTGCCAGTAGTATAGTGACAGGTTATGGCTACACCTTC
CDR3aa: CASSIVTGYGYTF

d_gene: TRBD2
abundance: .
v_gene: TRBV6-1
j_gene: TRBJ2-1
CDR3nt: TGTGCCAGCAGTGAATGGAGCGGGGGGCAAAACAATGAGCAGTTCTTC
CDR3aa: CASSEWSGGQNNEQFF

d_gene: TRBD2
abundance: once
v_gene: TRBV10-2
j_gene: TRBJ2-5
CDR3nt: TGCGCCAGCAACCCCGGGACTAACCAAGAGACCCAGTACTTC
CDR3aa: CASNPGTNQETQYF

d_gene: TRBD2
abundance: once
v_gene: TRBV7-7
j_gene: TRBJ2-5
CDR3nt: TGTGCTAGCAGCCTTGGGCTAGCGGGGGGTGGAGAGACCCAGTACTTC
CDR3aa: CASSLGLAGGGETQYF

d_gene: TRBD1
abundance: .
v_gene: TRBV28
j_gene: TRBJ1-2
CDR3nt: TGTGCCAGCAGTACAGGGGGCATATACGCCTATGGCTACACCTTC
CDR3aa: CASSTGGIYAYGYTF

d_gene: .
abundance: .
v_gene: TRBV5-4
j_gene: TRBJ1-5
CDR3nt: TGTGCCAGCAGCCTACAGGGTAGCAATCAGCCCCAGCATTTT
CDR3aa: CASSLQGSNQPQHF

d_gene: .
abundance: .
v_gene: TRBV2
j_gene: TRBJ1-6
CDR3nt: TGTGCCAGCCGCGGGAGCTCCTATAATTCACCCCTCCACTTT
CDR3aa: CASRGSSYNSPLHF

d_gene: .
abundance: .
v_gene: TRBV28
j_gene: TRBJ2-5
CDR3nt: TGTGCCAGTGCTAGGCCCGAAGAGACCCAGTACTTC
CDR3aa: CASARPEETQYF

d_gene: TRBD2
abundance: .
v_gene: TRBV30
j_gene: TRBJ2-1
CDR3nt: TGTGCCTGGAGCCCAACTAGCGGGAGGCGTGAGCAGTTCTTC
CDR3aa: CAWSPTSGRREQFF

d_gene: .
abundance: .
v_gene: TRBV19
j_gene: TRBJ2-6
CDR3nt: TGTGCCAGTAGTATAGACAGGGGGGTCTCTGGGGCCAACGTCCTGACTTTC
CDR3aa: CASSIDRGVSGANVLTF

d_gene: .
abundance: .
v_gene: TRBV7-9
j_gene: TRBJ2-1
CDR3nt: TGTGCCAGCAGCCGCACAGGGAACGAGCAGTTCTTC
CDR3aa: CASSRTGNEQFF

d_gene: TRBD2
abundance: .
v_gene: TRBV6-1
j_gene: TRBJ2-3
CDR3nt: TGTGCCAGCAGTGAAGCTAGAACTAGCGGGCTTGTCACAGATACGCAGTATTTT
CDR3aa: CASSEARTSGLVTDTQYF

d_gene: TRBD2
abundance: .
v_gene: TRBV5-1
j_gene: TRBJ2-7
CDR3nt: TGCGCCAGCAGCTTGGGGGGGGGTTCCTACGAGCAGTACTTC
CDR3aa: CASSLGGGSYEQYF

d_gene: .
abundance: once
v_gene: TRBV7-6
j_gene: TRBJ2-3
CDR3nt: TGTGCCAGCAGCTCCGGACAGAACACAGATACGCAGTATTTT
CDR3aa: CASSSGQNTDTQYF

d_gene: .
abundance: few
v_gene: TRBV2
j_gene: TRBJ2-5
CDR3nt: TGTGCCAGCAGTGAAGGGGGCCAGGGGACCCAGTACTTC
CDR3aa: CASSEGGQGTQYF

d_gene: .
abundance: .
v_gene: TRBV7-7
j_gene: TRBJ2-2
CDR3nt: TGTGCTAGCAGCCCCAGAAACACCGGGGAGCTGTTTTTT
CDR3aa: CASSPRNTGELFF

d_gene: .
abundance: once
v_gene: TRBV7-8
j_gene: TRBJ2-7
CDR3nt: TGTGCCAGCAGCTTAGGGCCCCCTTCAGGGGCAAAATTCTACGAGCAGTACTTC
CDR3aa: CASSLGPPSGAKFYEQYF

d_gene: .
abundance: .
v_gene: TRBV6-6
j_gene: TRBJ1-3
CDR3nt: TGTGCCAGCAGTTACCCGGGTGCCGGAAACACCATATATTTT
CDR3aa: CASSYPGAGNTIYF

d_gene: .
abundance: .
v_gene: TRBV7-8
j_gene: TRBJ1-5
CDR3nt: TGTGCCAGCAGCTTAGGGGCCGATCAGCCCCAGCATTTT
CDR3aa: CASSLGADQPQHF

d_gene: .
abundance: .
v_gene: TRBV5-6
j_gene: TRBJ2-5
CDR3nt: TGTGCCAGCAGGGCTTCACCTGGTGGACAGCCGGTAGAGACCCAGTACTTC
CDR3aa: CASRASPGGQPVETQYF

d_gene: TRBD2
abundance: .
v_gene: TRBV14
j_gene: TRBJ2-7
CDR3nt: TGTGCCAGCAGCCGGACTAGCGGCTACGAGCAGTACTTC
CDR3aa: CASSRTSGYEQYF

d_gene: TRBD1
abundance: .
v_gene: TRBV29-1
j_gene: TRBJ2-5
CDR3nt: TGCAGCGCCAGCCCCGGGACAGGGAACCCGGAGACCCAGTACTTC
CDR3aa: CSASPGTGNPETQYF

d_gene: TRBD2
abundance: .
v_gene: TRBV2
j_gene: TRBJ2-7
CDR3nt: TGTGCCAGCAGTGACCTTAGCGGGGCGGGGGTCTACGAGCAGTACTTC
CDR3aa: CASSDLSGAGVYEQYF

d_gene: TRBD1
abundance: .
v_gene: TRBV5-5
j_gene: TRBJ1-2
CDR3nt: TGTGCCAGCAGCTCACGGACAGGGAACTATGGCTACACCTTC
CDR3aa: CASSSRTGNYGYTF

d_gene: TRBD2
abundance: .
v_gene: TRBV30
j_gene: TRBJ2-5
CDR3nt: TGTGCCTGGAGTATACTAGCGGGAGTACGGGAGACCCAGTACTTC
CDR3aa: CAWSILAGVRETQYF

d_gene: .
abundance: once
v_gene: TRBV10-3
j_gene: TRBJ1-1
CDR3nt: TGTGCCACCAGCGATCGACTGGCGCGGAACACTGAAGCTTTCTTT
CDR3aa: CATSDRLARNTEAFF

d_gene: .
abundance: few
v_gene: TRBV5-4
j_gene: TRBJ2-7
CDR3nt: TGTGCCAGCAGCCCACAGGGTTACGAGCAGTACTTC
CDR3aa: CASSPQGYEQYF